These 2 T cell receptor beta chains share one sample of origin, sequenced in a study of T cell responses to AZD1222 COVID-19 vaccine (dated by TCRdb to the early 2020s). The time point label, read with the paper, signifies: baseline before first vaccination. Receptor amplification or capture employed the immunoSEQ multiplex PCR assay. TCRdb provides this immuneACCESS table in a form limited to in-frame rearrangements. Some clones are lacking; in checked studies, under half of them reflect an unresolved V gene, and why the rest are absent is not known. The sample table contains around 130,000 clones; only one count was recorded for about 91% of them. The biggest ten clones account for approximately 4.5% of the sample. Here the sequenced sample was peripheral blood, taken on day 0 of AZD1222 vaccination. The receptors come from an adult in good health.

This chain links TRBV5-1 with TRBJ2-2; 8 nucleotides agree with TRBD1. The ends lost 7 bases at V and 6 bases at J; junction bases unmatched: 11. In germline, CDR1 is SGHRS, CDR2 YFSETQ. CDR3 length: 15 amino acids. CDR3 sequence: CASGPGGAPAGELFF. The CDR3 DNA sequence: TGCGCCAGCGGACCAGGGGGCGCCCCCGCCGGGGAGCTGTTTTTT. The variable domain in full, completed from reference TRBV5-1 and TRBJ2-2, reads KAGVTQTPRYLIKTRGQQVTLSCSPISGHRSVSWYQQTPGQGLQFLFEYFSETQRNKGNFPGRFSGRQFSNSRSEMNVSTLELGDSALYLCASGPGGAPAGELFFGEGSRLTVL.

This clone was seen only once. The chain has TRBV5-1 and TRBJ1-1; tentative D call: TRBD1 (5 bases). This CDR3 contains 16 residues. Per the germline V gene, CDR1 is SGHRS and CDR2 is YFSETQ. Deletions cut 1 base from V and 4 bases from J, with 17 bases between. The CDR3: CASSLSLGEMGTEAFF. In DNA, the CDR3 is TGCGCCAGCAGCTTGAGTTTGGGGGAAATGGGCACTGAAGCTTTCTTT.